The 2 T cell receptor beta chains below were found in one sample sequenced in a study of preoperative IRX-2 immunotherapy in early breast cancer. Treatment described: preoperative locoregional IRX-2 cytokine immunotherapy. Sequenced by immunoSEQ multiplex PCR; TCRdb stores in-frame clones only, minus some. The sample yields about 98,000 clones, more than 80% seen once. Sequenced material: tumor tissue, taken after IRX-2 immunotherapy. The receptors were gathered from a human donor with breast cancer.

The V and J genes are TRBV29-1 and TRBJ1-5; the D gene is possibly TRBD1 (6 bases). This CDR3 is built from 14 residues. Germline loops: CDR1 SQVTM, CDR2 ANQGSEA. V was pared by 5 bases and J by 4 bases, with 15 bases between. CDR3 DNA sequence: TGCAGCGTTTTGATAGGGGGTCCGAATCAGCCCCAGCATTTT. The encoded protein is CSVLIGGPNQPQHF.

The chain employs TRBV18 and TRBJ2-4, with TRBD1 matching 10 bases. Unmatched junction bases numbered 7, after V lost 6 bases and J lost 2 bases. Germline lookup yields CDR1 KGHSH and CDR2 LQKENI. The CDR3 is 16 residues long. In nucleotides, the CDR3 is TGTGCCAGCTCGCCTGGACAGGGGGTCTCCAAAAACATTCAGTACTTC. Its translation is CASSPGQGVSKNIQYF.